This T cell receptor beta chain was identified during a study of CD8+ T cells in alopecia areata. Regarding the study as a whole: Under tofacitinib, fewer expanded CD8+ clones appeared among the top 100 scalp clones. More clonal than normal scalp was lesional scalp, particularly alopecia totalis/universalis.

Noted treatment: oral pan-JAK inhibitor, 5-10 mg twice daily. Punch biopsies of lesional scalp, plus peripheral blood, were taken from alopecia areata patients. As regards this clone: The antigen is not known.

cDNA reverse transcribed from extracted RNA served as the sequencing template. Assay used: immunoSEQ multiplex PCR; TCRdb lists only in-frame clones, some missing. The sample yields 200,000 to 250,000 clones, roughly 56% seen once. The CDR3 spans 13 residues. CDR1 and CDR2 (germline): MGHDK, SYGVNS. The germline V and J ends were trimmed by 3 bases and 4 bases, with 9 bases remaining between them. This TCR was sampled from a human donor with alopecia areata. Here the sequenced sample was CD4+ T cells sorted from blood, taken at week 4, from a patient treated with tofacitinib. J is TRBJ1-2 and V is TRBV25-1; D uncertain. The CDR3 region has the DNA TGTGCCAGCAGTGATATGGGCCCCTATGGCTACACCTTC. Its protein product is CASSDMGPYGYTF.